This T cell receptor (beta chain) was observed in a study of T cells in Graves' hyperthyroidism and ophthalmopathy (dated by TCRdb to the late 2010s). For context, the study as a whole: Peripheral blood was sampled at the time of initial diagnosis, prior to any treatment. Once sampling was done, hyperthyroidism patients were given methimazole at a starting dose of 30 mg daily, whereas ophthalmopathy patients were given high-dose intravenous methylprednisolone. To identify TCR V-J signatures that set the groups apart, the researchers used a discovery cohort of 100 patients, made up of 40 to 45 with Graves' ophthalmopathy and 57 with stable Graves' hyperthyroidism. The paper describes TCR Vbeta CDR3 sequencing of 120 to 150 peripheral blood samples, made up of 40 to 45 ophthalmopathy patients, more than 70 hyperthyroidism patients and some 17 progressor patients. The 100 or so discovery patients were divided at random into training and test sets in a 7:3 ratio. Prospective prediction of ophthalmopathy was tested in an independent validation cohort of some 19 hyperthyroidism patients and 15 to 17 patients who later progressed to ophthalmopathy. The study also compared thyroid tissue and blood T-cell repertoires from several Graves' hyperthyroidism patients. Results the study describes overall, beyond this receptor: Ophthalmopathy was separated from stable hyperthyroidism by a 13 V-J signature model, with approximately 90% sensitivity and just over 81% specificity obtained in cross-validation and 80%/75% obtained in testing. Blood samples also contained most of the expanded thyroid clonotypes (frequency above 0.001), which suggests that blood repertoires may reflect thyroid immune responses. No statistical method was used to fix the sample size in advance, and group allocation was not hidden from the investigators. In validation, the model predicted progression to ophthalmopathy with approximately 71% sensitivity and over 72% specificity, a median of 6.5 months before onset.

The TCR beta CDR3 regions were amplified from the RNA transcripts. A first-round RT-PCR of the TCR CDR3 used the HTBI primer set with the Qiagen OneStep RT-PCR kit. The libraries were constructed in a second round of multiplex PCR and then size-selected and purified. Sequencing of the libraries was done on an Illumina HiSeq2000 using paired-end 100 bp reads. As for the authors' bioinformatics: SOAPnuke was used to process the raw data, with reads discarded if the reads contained adapters or uncalled bases, had a mean Phred below 15, or lacked an exact constant-primer or identifier match. High-quality paired reads were merged with COPE v1.2.5, and unique nucleotide sequences were defined as clonotypes. MiTCR v1.1 was used to align the clonotypes against IMGT TRBV, TRBD and TRBJ reference segments. Analysis was restricted to V-J combinations with a frequency above 0.0001, which covered 99% to 99.2% of repertoires. A TCS score was defined as the ratio between F50 (clonal expansion) and ExV (chaos), using BLOSUM62-based TCRdist between CDR3 peptides within each V-J. Welch's t-statistics and random forest reduced just over 500 V-J features to about 12, which were used in a naive Bayes classifier (R e1071). The raw public reads went through TCRdb reprocessing: fastp at Q25, MiXCR clone calling, in-frame beta chains kept. Each record represents a unique CDR3 protein, reported with the most common genes and DNA among its rows. These V and J calls derive from TCRdb rather than the authors' analysis. This sample comprises about 720,000 distinct CDR3 sequences, roughly 17% of them detected only once. Jointly, the top ten make up approximately 8.4% of the sample.

This clonotype was recorded at least ten times. Which antigen it targets is not known. Per-base qualities were not stored, and no clone one base away is much larger. Graves' hyperthyroidism was defined as stable when no progression to ophthalmopathy occurred over 18 months of follow-up. Hyperthyroidism patients were aged 18 to 65 years and newly diagnosed, with disease duration of less than 2 months. Any patient with an uncontrolled infection, another autoimmune disease, pregnancy or lactation was excluded. Diagnoses were based on clinical symptoms, serum thyroxine and TRAb, thyroid ultrasound and orbital computed tomography. Ficoll-Paque density gradient centrifugation was used to isolate PBMCs from under 11 ml of fresh peripheral blood. Total RNA was extracted using Trizol reagent, and RNA quality was assessed on an Agilent 2100 Bioanalyzer. Compared with germline, V lacks 5 bases and J lacks 3 bases; bases without a gene match: 8. Per the germline V gene (reference sequence), DFQATT is the CDR1 and SNEGSKA is the CDR2. Taken from cysteine to phenylalanine, the CDR3 has 15 residues. The CDR3 DNA has 45 bases and is translated from base 1.

The sequence links TRBV20-1 to TRBJ2-4; 9 of the junction bases match TRBD1. This receptor was obtained from a man aged 18-30 years with Graves' hyperthyroidism. Sequenced: blood. The base sequence is TGCAGTGCTCGGAGGACAGGGGAGGTCAAAAACATTCAGTACTTC. This translates into CSARRTGEVKNIQYF.